This entry features one T cell receptor beta chain sequence. The source of the sample is a study of T cell changes during pregnancy in multiple sclerosis. Germline V gene lookup returns CDR1 SGDLS and CDR2 YYNGEE. This CDR3 is built from 16 residues. The V gene end was trimmed by 0 bases and the J gene end by 5 bases; junction bases not matched to a gene: 5. Only in-frame clones appear in the TCRdb table, and some are missing; sequencing was by immunoSEQ multiplex PCR. The table shows tens of thousands of clones, with roughly 90% occurring only once. The chain has TRBV9 and TRBJ2-5, with TRBD2 matching 12 bases. Sample: peripheral blood, taken before pregnancy. This TCR was sampled from a female donor with multiple sclerosis, enrolled in a pregnancy study. DNA of the CDR3: TGTGCCAGCAGCGTAGAAGACCTAGCGGGGGGGGAGACCCAGTACTTC. Its translation is CASSVEDLAGGETQYF.